This T cell receptor beta chain was sequenced for a study of post-analysis software for immune sequencing data. General study points: The study found TRBV5-6, TRBV5-1 and TRBV20-1 among five TRBV segments more frequent in patients than controls. Those with multiple sclerosis, the patient group, showed significantly lower normalized Chao1 diversity than controls. With F measure, samples from one preparation batch clustered together strongly.

To note about this clonotype: Its antigen is as yet unknown.

Prepared libraries of TCR beta cDNA carried unique molecular identifiers. The source material, roughly 0.9 to 11 million T cells, gave rise to roughly 0.5 million cDNA molecules. TCRdb passed the PCR reads through MiXCR, listing each CDR3 protein once. The profile shows 650,000 to 850,000 distinct CDR3 sequences, approximately 44% of them singletons. There are 11 residues in the CDR3. Per germline, CDR1 SEHNR and CDR2 FQNEAQ (reference sequence). The source of this sequence is a girl aged 10-17 years with multiple sclerosis. The chain uses TRBV7-9 and TRBJ2-1, with TRBD2 matching 8 bases. Sequenced input: blood. The CDR3: CVGREVNEQFF. Written as DNA, the CDR3 is TGTGTCGGGCGGGAGGTAAATGAGCAGTTCTTC. The whole variable domain, remainder taken from reference TRBV7-9 and TRBJ2-1, is DTGVSQNPRHKITKRGQNVTFRCDPISEHNRLYWYRQTLGQGPEFLTYFQNEAQLEKSRLLSDRFSAERPKGSFSTLEIQRTEQGDSAMYLCVGREVNEQFFGPGTRLTVL.